The 23 T cell receptor beta chains listed next were all sequenced from one sample in a study of memory CD4+ T cells and cytomegalovirus serostatus. Sequencing used immunoSEQ multiplex PCR; TCRdb keeps in-frame clones, though not all of them. The repertoire holds about 46,000 clones, with around 77% as singletons. The sort gate was single viable CD3+CD4+CD8-CD45RO+ cells for memory CD4+ T cells. The sequenced sample was memory CD4+ T cells from blood. These receptors all stem from an adult in good health and CMV-seronegative.

This sequence joins TRBV5-4 and TRBJ2-5; possibly TRBD1 or TRBD2 for D (5 bases each). CDR3 length equals 14 residues. The germline V gene encodes CDR1 SGHNT and CDR2 YYREEE (reference sequence). V was trimmed by 4 bases and J by 1 base, leaving 11 bases between them. The CDR3 sequence: CASSHRDPQETQYF. The CDR3 DNA is TGTGCCAGCAGCCATCGGGACCCCCAAGAGACCCAGTACTTC.

The rearrangement uses TRBV4-3 and TRBJ2-6; D is undetermined. V was pared by 3 bases and J by 2 bases, with 11 bases between. This CDR3 spans 16 amino acids. Germline V gene data show CDR1 as LGHNA and CDR2 as YSLEER. The CDR3 protein is CASSQSWSTGANVLTF. The CDR3, as DNA: TGCGCCAGCAGCCAGTCCTGGAGCACTGGGGCCAACGTCCTGACTTTC.

V usage is TRBV7-2 and J usage is TRBJ2-2, with 9 bases aligning to TRBD2. The germline V gene encodes CDR1 SGHTA and CDR2 FQGNSA. This CDR3 region has 15 residues. The trim removed 2 bases at V and 3 bases at J, leaving 1 base unmatched. For the CDR3, the DNA is TGTGCCAGCAGCTTAATAGCGGGGGACACCGGGGAGCTGTTTTTT. It yields the protein CASSLIAGDTGELFF.

Of note for this clone: At one of its ends the junction is not consistent with the germline gene, which may arise from a read error. V usage is TRBV7-7 and J usage is TRBJ2-3; tentatively, D is TRBD2 (6 bases). The CDR3 consists of 16 residues. Looked up from germline, CDR1 is SSHAT and CDR2 is FNYEAQ (reference sequence). In DNA form, the CDR3 reads TGTGCTAGCAGCTCGGGGCCCGGGGGTGTCACAGATACGCAGTATTTT. Protein sequence: CASSSGPGGVTDTQYF.

Notes on this clone: At one end the junction does not follow the germline gene, possibly because of a read error. CDR3 protein: CASSLDPDRPSSCDF. CDR3 coding DNA: TGTGCCAGCAGCTTGGACCCCGACAGGCCCTCTTCGTGCGATTTT. The V and J genes are TRBV5-6 and TRBJ2-3; a possible D gene is TRBD1 (6 bases). Germline assignment: CDR1 SGHDT and CDR2 YYEEEE. The CDR3 loop spans 15 amino acids.

This chain uses TRBV2 with TRBJ1-6, with D possibly being TRBD1 (6 bases). The germline V and J ends were trimmed by 4 bases and 8 bases, with 12 bases remaining between them. The CDR3 has 14 residues. CDR1 is SNHLY and CDR2 is FYNNEI in the germline V gene. The CDR3, as DNA: TGTGCCAGCAGTGGTGGGGGCTTATATTCACCCCTCCACTTT. This sequence encodes CASSGGGLYSPLHF.

This clone was detected a few times. The rearrangement links TRBV29-1 to TRBJ1-6; no clear D. The CDR3 totals 13 residues. Germline V gene lookup returns CDR1 SQVTM and CDR2 ANQGSEA. Trimming removed 2 bases at V and 7 bases at J, with 9 bases between. CDR3 nucleotide sequence: TGCAGCGTTGAACTCGACGGGAATTCACCCCTCCACTTT. Translating it yields CSVELDGNSPLHF.

This rearrangement joins TRBV9 to TRBJ1-2; D unresolved. Between the trimmed V and J ends, which lost 4 bases and 4 bases, there was a span of 11 bases. Germline V lookup: CDR1 SGDLS, CDR2 YYNGEE. The CDR3 sequence is 13 residues long. CDR3 bases: TGTGCCAGCAGCAGAGGACGGACCTATGGCTACACCTTC. It codes for CASSRGRTYGYTF.

In DNA, the CDR3 is TGCGCCAGCGGGACAGAAATTTCCACTGAAGCTTTCTTT. This translates into CASGTEISTEAFF. V and J are TRBV5-1 and TRBJ1-1, with 7 bases that match TRBD1. V shed 7 bases and J 4 bases; nucleotides not matched to a gene: 7. This CDR3 contains 13 residues. Per germline, CDR1 SGHRS and CDR2 YFSETQ.

This chain's CDR3 is CASSPRKELSGNTIYF. CDR3 bases: TGTGCCAGCAGCCCGAGGAAGGAACTCTCTGGAAACACCATATATTTT. V and J are TRBV27 and TRBJ1-3, with unresolved D. CDR1 is MNHEY and CDR2 is SMNVEV in the germline V gene (reference sequence). The CDR3 loop spans 16 amino acids. V lost 6 bases, J lost 0 bases, and 15 bases lay in between.

The CDR3 reads CASSDPSGRSYEQYF. The CDR3 nucleotides are TGTGCCAGCAGTGACCCCTCGGGGAGATCCTACGAGCAGTACTTC. This chain joins TRBV25-1 and TRBJ2-7; D is perhaps TRBD2 (5 bases). CDR3 length: 15 residues. The V gene lost 3 bases and the J gene lost 1 base, with 13 bases spanning the gap. The V gene's germline CDR1 is MGHDK and CDR2 SYGVNS.

The chain has TRBV6-5 and TRBJ1-2, with a weak D call TRBD1 (6 bases). This CDR3 contains 15 residues. V dropped 5 bases and J dropped 4 bases, with 17 bases sitting between them. The germline CDR1 and CDR2 sequences are MNHEY and SVGAGI. The CDR3 here is CASSGLALGGYGYTF. As DNA, the CDR3 is TGTGCCAGCAGTGGACTTGCCTTAGGGGGCTATGGCTACACCTTC.

This clone was counted a few times. The chain carries TRBV6-1 and TRBJ1-1; no definite D call. This CDR3 spans 14 amino acids. Germline V lookup: CDR1 MNHNS, CDR2 SASEGT. V lost 6 bases to trimming and J lost 0 bases, with 11 bases between them. As DNA, the CDR3 is TGTGCCAGCAGCCCTCAGGCCCTGAACACTGAAGCTTTCTTT. Its protein is CASSPQALNTEAFF.

Remarks on this clone: This same CDR3 is encoded by further DNA sequences in the sample. V usage is TRBV6-1 and J usage is TRBJ1-1; no clear D. The V end lost 6 bases, the J end lost 1 base, and 3 bases lay between the germline ends. From germline, CDR1 is MNHNS and CDR2 SASEGT. The CDR3 loop spans 11 amino acids. In DNA, the CDR3 is TGTGCCAGCAGGGAGAACACTGAAGCTTTCTTT. Amino acids: CASRENTEAFF.

This clone was seen more than once but under ten times. The rearrangement uses TRBV15 and TRBJ2-2, with TRBD1 identical over 7 bases. J was trimmed by 4 bases and V by 1 base; bases with no gene match: 9. Per germline, CDR1 LNHNV and CDR2 YYDKDF (reference sequence). The CDR3 sequence is 17 residues long. The chain's CDR3 is CATSRGPRQGFTGELFF. In DNA form, the CDR3 reads TGTGCCACCAGCAGAGGCCCGAGACAGGGATTCACCGGGGAGCTGTTTTTT.

The J gene is TRBJ1-4, the V gene TRBV4-1, with 7 bases aligning to TRBD1. The CDR3 has 17 amino acids. V was pared by 3 bases and J by 0 bases, with 7 bases of the junction left unmatched. The germline V gene has CDR1 MGHRA and CDR2 YSYEKL. The CDR3 sequence: CASSQQSTGATNEKLFF. For the CDR3, the DNA is TGCGCCAGCAGCCAGCAAAGCACAGGGGCAACTAATGAAAAACTGTTTTTT.

V and J are TRBV7-2 and TRBJ2-5; no definite D call. This CDR3 comprises 17 residues. V lost 1 base and J lost 0, with 15 bases in between. The V gene's germline CDR1 is SGHTA and CDR2 FQGNSA. CDR3 region: CASSLGAGNPYQETQYF. Written as DNA, the CDR3 is TGTGCCAGCAGCTTAGGGGCAGGTAACCCGTACCAAGAGACCCAGTACTTC.

The chain recombines TRBV18 with TRBJ1-1, with unresolved D. Germline V gives CDR1 KGHSH, CDR2 LQKENI. The CDR3 spans 15 residues. Trimming removed 6 bases at V and 0 bases at J, with 14 bases between. This CDR3 is CASSPVGGVNTEAFF. DNA for the CDR3: TGTGCCAGCTCCCCAGTCGGTGGAGTGAACACTGAAGCTTTCTTT.

About this clone itself: The sample carries other DNA sequences with the same CDR3. This rearrangement joins TRBV19 to TRBJ2-1; D remains ambiguous. Germline CDR1 reads LNHDA; CDR2 reads SQIVND (reference sequence). V shed 3 bases and J shed 0 bases, with 9 bases lying between them. This CDR3 region has 15 residues. CDR3 coding DNA: TGTGCCAGTAGTATTTCGGGTAGCTCCTACAATGAGCAGTTCTTC. Translated: CASSISGSSYNEQFF.

The genes are TRBV25-1 and TRBJ1-2; TRBD1 is a possible D gene (6 bases). The CDR3 length is 13 residues. The germline V gene encodes CDR1 MGHDK and CDR2 SYGVNS. Trimming took off 6 bases at V and 4 bases at J, with 12 bases between the two ends. CDR3 coding DNA: TGTGCCAGCAGACCAGGGGACGGCTATGGCTACACCTTC. Translated, it gives CASRPGDGYGYTF.

The V and J genes are TRBV5-1 and TRBJ1-4, with D maybe TRBD1 (5 bases). CDR1 SGHRS and CDR2 YFSETQ come from the germline V gene. This CDR3 spans 16 amino acids. The V and J ends lost 0 bases and 0 bases respectively, with 9 bases between them. The CDR3 bases are TGCGCCAGCAGCTTGGCTGGGGGATCAACTAATGAAAAACTGTTTTTT. Its translation is CASSLAGGSTNEKLFF.

V is TRBV2 and J is TRBJ1-4, with 8 bases fitting TRBD1. V trimming: 7 bases; J trimming: 3 bases; junction bases outside the gene matches: 4. The CDR3 length is 14 residues. Germline CDR1 SNHLY, CDR2 FYNNEI. The CDR3 is CASNGQGPNEKLFF. In nucleotides, the CDR3 is TGTGCCAGCAACGGACAGGGTCCTAATGAAAAACTGTTTTTT.

The chain combines TRBV5-1 with TRBJ1-2, with D maybe TRBD1 (6 bases). V was shortened by 3 bases and J by 6 bases, with 12 bases between the two germline ends. The CDR3 spans 13 residues. Germline V gene lookup returns CDR1 SGHRS and CDR2 YFSETQ. The CDR3 DNA reads TGCGCCAGCAGCTCTGCATCAGGGGATGGCTACACCTTC. Protein: CASSSASGDGYTF.